The rows below give T cell receptor beta chains drawn from one sample of a study of shared clonotypes between healthy human individuals. TCRdb's table, derived via immunoSEQ multiplex PCR, lists solely in-frame clones and lacks some. This table holds 2 million to 2.5 million clones, 92% found once. Sequenced sample: naive CD4+ T cells from PBMCs. Receptors were obtained from a man aged 18 to 29 in good health. Some clones in this sample may be carry-over from other donors' samples. Each CDR3 is given with its conserved first and last residue. Clone sizes are given selectively: once, few, many, or a class where the clone is expanded.

>NA|TRBJ1-1|TRBV7-9
CASRTGQGATDTEAFF
>NA|TRBJ2-3|TRBV9
CASSVGARVTDTQYF
>NA|TRBJ1-1|TRBV7-9
CASSLLGNTEAFF
>NA|TRBJ2-1|TRBV29-1
CSVEDPQGLAGGSEQFF
>NA|TRBJ1-1|TRBV6-5
CASSNRREAFF
>NA|TRBJ2-7|TRBV2
CASMVLRGLSSHEQYF
>NA|TRBJ1-2|TRBV4-1
CASRTGTYGYTF
>NA|TRBJ1-2|TRBV7-2
CASSQTRELYGYTF
>NA|TRBJ2-5|TRBV6-5
CASSYSLAGSWETQYF
>NA|TRBJ2-7|TRBV25-1
CASSEAGGSYEQYF
>NA|TRBJ2-7|TRBV28
CASSFTRPKGQTYEQYF
>NA|TRBJ2-2|TRBV7-3
CASSLITNTGELFF
>NA|TRBJ2-3|TRBV5-4
CASSLDRGRTSTDTQYF
>NA|TRBJ2-2|TRBV4-3
CASSPKGQGVTGELFF
>NA|TRBJ1-2|TRBV5-4
CASHPIGRLSDGYTF
>NA|TRBJ2-3|TRBV7-2
CASSADRGVDTQYF
>NA|TRBJ2-7|TRBV29-1
CSVEIQGQPYEQYF
>NA|TRBJ1-1|TRBV19
CASTNGWGAEAFF
>NA|TRBJ2-5|TRBV6-5
CASSKTGFRETQYF
>NA|TRBJ2-3|TRBV7-6
CASSLNLAGGSADTQYF
>NA|TRBJ2-7|TRBV4-1
CASSQGQVPSYEQYF
>NA|TRBJ2-1|TRBV4-2
CASSLGAGGPYNEQFF
>NA|TRBJ2-7|TRBV7-3
CASAKKQGAQYF
>NA|TRBJ2-2|TRBV30
CAWSAVPGELFF
>NA|TRBJ1-2|TRBV18
CASSPQYISPGQGANYGYTF
>few|TRBJ1-4|TRBV29-1
CSVATGTGEKLFF
>NA|TRBJ2-2|TRBV25-1
CASSARGPAVGELFF
>NA|TRBJ1-4|TRBV28
CASRPHNRYEKLFF
>NA|TRBJ2-7|TRBV5-6
CVFGGGVLRDYEQYF
>NA|TRBJ2-7|TRBV11-2
CASSLVGPHSYEQYF
>NA|TRBJ1-2|TRBV5-8
CASSLGELYGYTF
>NA|TRBJ2-2|TRBV6-5
CASSPYFMNTGELFF
>NA|TRBJ2-7|TRBV15
CATSKGARSYEQYF
>NA|TRBJ2-3|TRBV6-1
CASTSGRAGTDTQYF
>NA|TRBJ2-2|TRBV5-5
CASSLLVTGELFF